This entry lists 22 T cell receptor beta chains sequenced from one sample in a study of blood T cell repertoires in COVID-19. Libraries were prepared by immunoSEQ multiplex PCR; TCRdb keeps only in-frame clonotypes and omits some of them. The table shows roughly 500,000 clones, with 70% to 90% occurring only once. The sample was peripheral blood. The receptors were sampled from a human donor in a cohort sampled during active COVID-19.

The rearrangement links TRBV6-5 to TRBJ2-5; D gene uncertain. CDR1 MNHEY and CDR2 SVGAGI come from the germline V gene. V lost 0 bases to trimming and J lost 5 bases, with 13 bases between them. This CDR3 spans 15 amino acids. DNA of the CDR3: TGTGCCAGCAGTTACTCGCCGGGTGGGTTGGAGACCCAGTACTTC. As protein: CASSYSPGGLETQYF.

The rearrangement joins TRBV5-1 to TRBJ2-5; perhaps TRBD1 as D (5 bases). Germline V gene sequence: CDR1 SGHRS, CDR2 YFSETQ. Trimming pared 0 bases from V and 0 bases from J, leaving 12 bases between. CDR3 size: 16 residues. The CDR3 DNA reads TGCGCCAGCAGCTTGGGGAACAGGTTATACCAAGAGACCCAGTACTTC. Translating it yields CASSLGNRLYQETQYF.

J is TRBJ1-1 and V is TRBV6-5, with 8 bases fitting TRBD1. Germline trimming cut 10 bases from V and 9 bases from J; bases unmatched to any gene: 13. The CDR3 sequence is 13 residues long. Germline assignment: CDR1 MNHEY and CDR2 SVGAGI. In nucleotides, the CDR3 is TGTGCCACCGTCCCTCGGGCAGGGGGCAAAGCTTTCTTT. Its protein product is CATVPRAGGKAFF.

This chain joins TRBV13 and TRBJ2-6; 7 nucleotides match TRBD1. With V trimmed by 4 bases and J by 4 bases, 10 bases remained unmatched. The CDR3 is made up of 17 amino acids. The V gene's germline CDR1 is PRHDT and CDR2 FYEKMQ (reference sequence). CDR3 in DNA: TGTGCCAGCAGCTGGGGGACAGTCACGGGCGGGGCCAACGTCCTGACTTTC. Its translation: CASSWGTVTGGANVLTF.

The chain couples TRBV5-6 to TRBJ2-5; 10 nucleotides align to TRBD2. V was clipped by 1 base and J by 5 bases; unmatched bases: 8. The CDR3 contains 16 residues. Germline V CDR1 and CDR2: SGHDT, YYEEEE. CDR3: CASSLILAGVGETQYF. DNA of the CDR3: TGTGCCAGCAGCTTGATCCTAGCGGGAGTAGGGGAGACCCAGTACTTC.

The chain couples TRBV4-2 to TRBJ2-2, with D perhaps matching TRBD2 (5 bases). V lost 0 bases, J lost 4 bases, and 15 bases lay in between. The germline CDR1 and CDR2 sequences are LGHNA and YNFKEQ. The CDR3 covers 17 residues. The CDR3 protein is CASSQDLRTLGTGELFF. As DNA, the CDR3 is TGTGCCAGCAGCCAAGATCTAAGGACTCTAGGCACCGGGGAGCTGTTTTTT.

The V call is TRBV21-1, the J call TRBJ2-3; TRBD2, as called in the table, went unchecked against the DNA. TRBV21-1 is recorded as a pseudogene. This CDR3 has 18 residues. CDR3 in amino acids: CASSNSGSGPPSTDTQYF. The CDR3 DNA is TGTGCCAGCAGCAATAGCGGGAGTGGGCCTCCTAGCACAGATACGCAGTATTTT.

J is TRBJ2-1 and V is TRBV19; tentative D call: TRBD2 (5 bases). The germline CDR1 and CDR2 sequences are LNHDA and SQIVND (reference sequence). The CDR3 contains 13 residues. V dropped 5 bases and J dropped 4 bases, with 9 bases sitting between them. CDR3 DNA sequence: TGTGCCAGTAGTGGCGGGCCTTACAATGAGCAGTTCTTC. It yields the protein CASSGGPYNEQFF.

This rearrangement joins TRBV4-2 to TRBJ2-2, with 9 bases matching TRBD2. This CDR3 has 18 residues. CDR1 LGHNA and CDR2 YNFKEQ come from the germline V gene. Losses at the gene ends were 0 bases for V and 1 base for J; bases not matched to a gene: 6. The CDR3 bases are TGTGCCAGCAGCCAAGATCGGGTAGCGGGGGTGAACACCGGGGAGCTGTTTTTT. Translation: CASSQDRVAGVNTGELFF.

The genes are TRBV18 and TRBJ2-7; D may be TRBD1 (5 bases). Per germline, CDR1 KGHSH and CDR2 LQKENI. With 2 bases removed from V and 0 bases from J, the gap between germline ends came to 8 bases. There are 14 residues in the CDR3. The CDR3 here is CASSPGASSYEQYF. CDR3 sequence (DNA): TGTGCCAGCTCACCAGGGGCGAGCTCCTACGAGCAGTACTTC.

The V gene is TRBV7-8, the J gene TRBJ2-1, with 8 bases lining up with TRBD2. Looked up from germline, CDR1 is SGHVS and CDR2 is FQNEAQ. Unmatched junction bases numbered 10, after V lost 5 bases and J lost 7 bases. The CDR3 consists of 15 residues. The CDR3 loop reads CASSATSAPGNEQFF. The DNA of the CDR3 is TGTGCCAGCAGCGCGACTAGCGCCCCGGGGAATGAGCAGTTCTTC. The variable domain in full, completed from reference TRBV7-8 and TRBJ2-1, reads GAGVSQSPRYKVAKRGQDVALRCDPISGHVSLFWYQQALGQGPEFLTYFQNEAQLDKSGLPSDRFFAERPEGSVSTLKIQRTQQEDSAVYLCASSATSAPGNEQFFGPGTRLTVL.

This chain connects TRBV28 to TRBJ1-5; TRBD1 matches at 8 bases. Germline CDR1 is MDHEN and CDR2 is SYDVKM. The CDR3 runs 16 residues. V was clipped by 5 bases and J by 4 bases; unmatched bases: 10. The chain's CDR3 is CASSQPRQGFNQPQHF. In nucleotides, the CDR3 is TGTGCCAGCAGTCAGCCTCGACAGGGGTTTAATCAGCCCCAGCATTTT. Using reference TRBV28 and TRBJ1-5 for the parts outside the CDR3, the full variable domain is DVKVTQSSRYLVKRTGEKVFLECVQDMDHENMFWYRQDPGLGLRLIYFSYDVKMKEKGDIPEGYSVSREKKERFSLILESASTNQTSMYLCASSQPRQGFNQPQHFGDGTRLSIL.

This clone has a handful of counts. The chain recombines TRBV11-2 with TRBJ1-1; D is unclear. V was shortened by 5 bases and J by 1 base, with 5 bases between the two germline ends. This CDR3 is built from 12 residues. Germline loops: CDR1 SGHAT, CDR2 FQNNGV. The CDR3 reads CASSKQNTEAFF. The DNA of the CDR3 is TGTGCCAGCAGCAAACAGAACACTGAAGCTTTCTTT.

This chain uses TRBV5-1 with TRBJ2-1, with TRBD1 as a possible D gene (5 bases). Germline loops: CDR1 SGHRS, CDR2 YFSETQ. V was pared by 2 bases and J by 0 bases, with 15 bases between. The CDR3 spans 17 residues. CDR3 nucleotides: TGCGCCAGCAGCTTAAACCCTAGGGGCGCCTCCTACAATGAGCAGTTCTTC. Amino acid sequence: CASSLNPRGASYNEQFF.

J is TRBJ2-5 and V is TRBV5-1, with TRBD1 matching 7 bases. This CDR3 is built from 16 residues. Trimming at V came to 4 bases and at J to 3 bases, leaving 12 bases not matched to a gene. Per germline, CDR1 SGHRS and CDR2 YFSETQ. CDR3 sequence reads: CASSRTYRGVEETQYF. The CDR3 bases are TGCGCCAGCAGCCGAACATACAGGGGAGTTGAAGAGACCCAGTACTTC.

The CDR3 spells CASSGQGRGAKNIQYF. The CDR3 region has the DNA TGTGCCAGCAGCGGACAGGGGCGGGGGGCCAAAAACATTCAGTACTTC. The chain joins TRBV2 to TRBJ2-4; 9 nucleotides agree with TRBD1. Germline V gives CDR1 SNHLY, CDR2 FYNNEI. The CDR3 extends over 16 amino acids. J lost 1 base, V lost 6 bases, and 7 bases had no gene match.

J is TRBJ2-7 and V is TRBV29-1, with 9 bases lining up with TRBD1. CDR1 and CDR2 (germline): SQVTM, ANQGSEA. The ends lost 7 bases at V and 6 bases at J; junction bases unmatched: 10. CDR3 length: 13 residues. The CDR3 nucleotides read TGCAGCGCGCCGACCGGGACAGGGTTCGAGCAGTACTTC. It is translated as CSAPTGTGFEQYF.

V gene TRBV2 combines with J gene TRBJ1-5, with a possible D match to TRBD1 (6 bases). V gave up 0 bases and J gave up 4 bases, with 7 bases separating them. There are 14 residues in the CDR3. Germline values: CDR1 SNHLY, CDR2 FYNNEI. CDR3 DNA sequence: TGTGCCAGCAGTGAAGCCGACAGGAATCAGCCCCAGCATTTT. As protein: CASSEADRNQPQHF.

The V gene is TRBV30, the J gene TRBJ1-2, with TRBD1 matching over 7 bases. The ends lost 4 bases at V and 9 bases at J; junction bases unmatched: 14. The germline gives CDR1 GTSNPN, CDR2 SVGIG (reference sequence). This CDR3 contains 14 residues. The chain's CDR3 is CAWTAGQFFHSYTF. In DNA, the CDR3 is TGTGCCTGGACCGCGGGACAGTTCTTCCATAGCTACACCTTC.

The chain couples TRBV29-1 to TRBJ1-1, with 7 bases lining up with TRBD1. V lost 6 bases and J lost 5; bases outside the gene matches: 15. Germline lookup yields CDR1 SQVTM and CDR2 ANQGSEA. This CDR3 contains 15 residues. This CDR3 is CSVLRQGNLRTEAFF. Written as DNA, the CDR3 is TGCAGCGTCCTCCGACAGGGTAATTTACGGACTGAAGCTTTCTTT.

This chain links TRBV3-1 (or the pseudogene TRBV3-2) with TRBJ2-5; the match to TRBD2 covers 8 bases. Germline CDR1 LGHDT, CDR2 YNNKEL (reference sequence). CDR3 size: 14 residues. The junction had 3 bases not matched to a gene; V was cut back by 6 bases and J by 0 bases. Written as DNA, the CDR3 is TGTGCCAGCAGGTTAGCGGGGAACCAAGAGACCCAGTACTTC. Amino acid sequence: CASRLAGNQETQYF.

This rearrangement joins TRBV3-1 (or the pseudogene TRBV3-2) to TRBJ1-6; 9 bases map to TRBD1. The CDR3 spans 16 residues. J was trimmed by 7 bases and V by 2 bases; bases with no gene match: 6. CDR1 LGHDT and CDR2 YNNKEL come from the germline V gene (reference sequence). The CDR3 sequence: CASSQLLTGGNSPLHF. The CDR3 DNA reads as TGTGCCAGCAGCCAACTACTAACAGGGGGCAATTCACCCCTCCACTTT.